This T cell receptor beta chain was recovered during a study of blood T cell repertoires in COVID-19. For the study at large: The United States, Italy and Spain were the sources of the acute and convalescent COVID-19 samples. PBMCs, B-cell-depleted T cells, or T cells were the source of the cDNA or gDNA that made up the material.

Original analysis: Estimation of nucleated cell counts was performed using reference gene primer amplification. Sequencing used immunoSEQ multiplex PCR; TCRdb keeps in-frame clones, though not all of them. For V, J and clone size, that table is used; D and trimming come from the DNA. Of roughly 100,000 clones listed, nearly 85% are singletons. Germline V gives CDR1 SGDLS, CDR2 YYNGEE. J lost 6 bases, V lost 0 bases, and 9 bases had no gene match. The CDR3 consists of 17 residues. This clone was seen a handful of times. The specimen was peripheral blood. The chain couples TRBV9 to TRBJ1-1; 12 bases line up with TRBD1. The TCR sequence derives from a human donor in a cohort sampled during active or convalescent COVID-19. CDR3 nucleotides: TGTGCCAGCAGCGTAGCCGGGACAGGGGGCGCAGGCGCTGAAGCTTTCTTT. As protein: CASSVAGTGGAGAEAFF.